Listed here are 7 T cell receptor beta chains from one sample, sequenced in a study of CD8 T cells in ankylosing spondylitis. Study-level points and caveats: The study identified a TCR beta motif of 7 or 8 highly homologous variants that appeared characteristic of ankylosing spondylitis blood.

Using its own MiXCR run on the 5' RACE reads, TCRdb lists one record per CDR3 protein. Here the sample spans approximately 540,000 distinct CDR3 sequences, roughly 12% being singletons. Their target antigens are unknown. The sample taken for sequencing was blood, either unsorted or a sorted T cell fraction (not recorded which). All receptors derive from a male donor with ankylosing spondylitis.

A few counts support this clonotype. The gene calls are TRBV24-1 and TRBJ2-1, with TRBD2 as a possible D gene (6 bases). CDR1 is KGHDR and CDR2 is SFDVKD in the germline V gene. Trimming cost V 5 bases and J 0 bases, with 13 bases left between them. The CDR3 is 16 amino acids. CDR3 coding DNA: TGTGCCACCAGTGCAAGGGCTAGCGCCTCCTACAATGAGCAGTTCTTC. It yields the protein CATSARASASYNEQFF.

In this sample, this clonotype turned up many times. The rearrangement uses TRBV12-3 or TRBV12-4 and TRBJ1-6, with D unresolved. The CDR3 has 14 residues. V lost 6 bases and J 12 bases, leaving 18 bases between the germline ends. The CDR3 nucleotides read TGTGCCAGCAGCCGTGGGATGCCTACAGAACCCCTCCACTTT. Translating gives CASSRGMPTEPLHF.

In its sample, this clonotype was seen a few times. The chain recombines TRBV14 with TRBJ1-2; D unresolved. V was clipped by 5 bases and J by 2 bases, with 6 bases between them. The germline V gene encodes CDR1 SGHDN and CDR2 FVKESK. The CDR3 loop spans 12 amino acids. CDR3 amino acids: CASSAVNYGYTF. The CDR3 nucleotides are TGTGCCAGCAGCGCCGTCAACTATGGCTACACCTTC.

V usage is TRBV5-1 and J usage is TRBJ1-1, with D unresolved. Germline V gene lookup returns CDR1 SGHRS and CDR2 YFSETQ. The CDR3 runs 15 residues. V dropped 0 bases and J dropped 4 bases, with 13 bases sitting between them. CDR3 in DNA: TGCGCCAGCAGCTTGGAGGGCCCCTCGAGCACTGAAGCTTTCTTT. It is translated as CASSLEGPSSTEAFF.

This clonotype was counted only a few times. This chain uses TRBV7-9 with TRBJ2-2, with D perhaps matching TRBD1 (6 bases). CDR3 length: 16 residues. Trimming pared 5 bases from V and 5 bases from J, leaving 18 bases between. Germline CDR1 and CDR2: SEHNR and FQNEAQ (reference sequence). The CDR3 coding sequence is TGTGCCAGCAGCCCACGTCAGGGGCTAGGGACCGGGGAGCTGTTTTTT. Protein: CASSPRQGLGTGELFF.

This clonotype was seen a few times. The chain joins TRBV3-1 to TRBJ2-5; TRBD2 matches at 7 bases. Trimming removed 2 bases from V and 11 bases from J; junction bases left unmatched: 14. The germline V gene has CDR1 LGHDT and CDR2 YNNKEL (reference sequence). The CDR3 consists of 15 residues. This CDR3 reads CASSQPGLGRPAQYF. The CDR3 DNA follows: TGTGCCAGCAGCCAACCCGGACTAGGGAGGCCCGCGCAGTACTTC.

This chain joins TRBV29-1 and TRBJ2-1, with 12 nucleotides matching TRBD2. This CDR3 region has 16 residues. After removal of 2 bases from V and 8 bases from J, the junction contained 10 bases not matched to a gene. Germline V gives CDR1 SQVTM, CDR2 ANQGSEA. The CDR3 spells CSVERPTSGSFDEQFF. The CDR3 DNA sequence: TGCAGCGTTGAAAGGCCGACTAGCGGGAGTTTCGATGAGCAGTTCTTC.